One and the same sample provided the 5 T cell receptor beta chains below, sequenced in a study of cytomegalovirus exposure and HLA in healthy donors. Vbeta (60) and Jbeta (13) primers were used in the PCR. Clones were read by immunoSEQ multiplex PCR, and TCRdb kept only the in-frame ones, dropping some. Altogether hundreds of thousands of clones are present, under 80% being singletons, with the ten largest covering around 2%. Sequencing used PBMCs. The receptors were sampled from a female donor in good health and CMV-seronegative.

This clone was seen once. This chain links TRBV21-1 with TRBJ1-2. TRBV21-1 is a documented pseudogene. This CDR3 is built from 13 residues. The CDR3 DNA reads TGTGCCAGCAGCGGCGGGCTGGACTATGGCTACACCTTC. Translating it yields CASSGGLDYGYTF.

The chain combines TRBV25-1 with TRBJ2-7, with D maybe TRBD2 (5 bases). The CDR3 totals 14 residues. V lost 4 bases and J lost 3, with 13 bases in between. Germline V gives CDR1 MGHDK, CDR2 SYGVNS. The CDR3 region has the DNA TGTGCCAGCAGTGGGCCGGGAATACTCTACGAGCAGTACTTC. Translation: CASSGPGILYEQYF.

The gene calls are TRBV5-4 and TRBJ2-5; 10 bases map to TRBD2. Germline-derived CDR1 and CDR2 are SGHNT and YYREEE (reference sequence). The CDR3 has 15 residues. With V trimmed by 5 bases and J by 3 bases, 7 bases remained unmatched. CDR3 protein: CASRSSSGREETQYF. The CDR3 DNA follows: TGTGCCAGCAGGTCCTCAAGCGGGAGGGAAGAGACCCAGTACTTC.

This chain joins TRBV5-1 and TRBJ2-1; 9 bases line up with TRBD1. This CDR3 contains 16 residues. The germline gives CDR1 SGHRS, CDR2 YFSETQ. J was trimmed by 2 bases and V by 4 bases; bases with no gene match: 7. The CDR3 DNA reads TGCGCCAGCAGCGATGGGACAGGGATCCCCTACAATGAGCAGTTCTTC. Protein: CASSDGTGIPYNEQFF.

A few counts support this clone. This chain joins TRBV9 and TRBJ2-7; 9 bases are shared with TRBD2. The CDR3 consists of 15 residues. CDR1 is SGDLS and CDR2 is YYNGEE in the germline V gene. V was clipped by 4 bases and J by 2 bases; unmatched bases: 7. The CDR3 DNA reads TGTGCCAGCAGCCCGGCGGGACTAGCAACCTACGAGCAGTACTTC. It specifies CASSPAGLATYEQYF.